A selection of T cell receptor beta chains follows, all from one sample in a study of blood T cell repertoires in COVID-19. Sequenced by immunoSEQ multiplex PCR; TCRdb stores in-frame clones only, minus some. The top ten clones hold about 6% of a sample with hundreds of thousands of clones, 85% to 90% of them seen once. The specimen was peripheral blood. Receptors were obtained from a woman in her fifties or sixties with COVID-19, enrolled during active disease. CDR3s include the opening cysteine and the closing phenylalanine or tryptophan.

TRBV30	TRBJ1-5	CAWSVRTGVSRGQPQHF
TRBV18	TRBJ1-5	CASSRGQGVRQPQHF
TRBV6-5	TRBJ2-3	CANQQGTGVTDTQYF
TRBV14	TRBJ1-4	CASSYRTGDAVGLFF
TRBV5-4	TRBJ2-2	CASSFGGARTGELFF
TRBV7-2	TRBJ2-3	CASSLDGTSTDTQYF
TRBV6-5	TRBJ1-1	CASRPFQGLGTEAFF
TRBV6-4	TRBJ1-5	CASSDFHSNQPQHF
TRBV7-3	TRBJ2-2	CASSLDGFNTGELFF
TRBV6-5	TRBJ2-3	CASSYSGLAGDHTQYF
TRBV28	TRBJ1-2	CASSTQGPNYGYTF
TRBV19	TRBJ1-5	CASSPVTGHQHF
TRBV4-2	TRBJ2-5	CASSQGIATYPREETQYF
TRBV15	TRBJ2-1	CATSRDGSGGGYEQFF
TRBV2	TRBJ2-4	CASSERMGGSKNIQYF
TRBV19	TRBJ1-1	CASSIGDLMNTEAFF
TRBV7-9	TRBJ1-2	CASSDRQGSGYTF
TRBV10-2	TRBJ2-1	CASSPTGSGRLDNEQFF
TRBV9	TRBJ2-1	CASSVATVYNEQFF
TRBV7-6	TRBJ1-5	CASSLAGEINQPQHF
TRBV18	TRBJ2-1	CASSPPENRGPYNEQFF
TRBV2	TRBJ1-5	CASSGQRNQPQHF
TRBV19	TRBJ2-3	CASSVSGRVDTQYF
TRBV15	TRBJ1-2	CATSRPPKGRSMATSGYTF
TRBV2	TRBJ2-7	CASGGSVYKQYF
TRBV5-8	TRBJ1-3	CASSPAGTGNKLGNTIYF
TRBV6-2/TRBV6-3	TRBJ2-1	CASSPSGGEQFF
TRBV29-1	TRBJ1-1	CSVGKGGRQAFF
TRBV19	TRBJ1-3	CASSISTGSISGNTIYF